The clone carrying this T cell receptor (beta chain) was seen a few times. Its specificity is not known. This entry comes from a study of CD8 T cells in ankylosing spondylitis. V was trimmed by 1 base and J by 0 bases, leaving 13 bases between them. Germline-derived CDR1 and CDR2 are DFQATT and SNEGSKA (reference sequence). There are 15 residues in the CDR3. Study conclusions and caveats: Significant enrichment of disease-linked clones was reported in matched ankylosing spondylitis synovial fluid. In ankylosing spondylitis blood, a motif of eight highly homologous TCR beta variants appeared characteristic. In reactive arthritis synovial fluid and blood, some motif variants had been reported before.

Each TCR beta library was made by quantitative 5'-RACE that incorporated molecular barcodes. From the 5' RACE reads, TCRdb called clonotypes with MiXCR, one entry per CDR3 protein. The profile shows hundreds of thousands of distinct CDR3 sequences, approximately 16% of them singletons. The sample consisted of blood, either unsorted or a sorted T cell fraction (not recorded which). This receptor was identified in a male donor with ankylosing spondylitis. The chain joins TRBV20-1 to TRBJ2-7, with a tentative D call TRBD2 (6 bases). As DNA, the CDR3 is TGCAGTGCTAGAGTGCGCGGGACCAACTCCTACGAGCAGTACTTC. Protein: CSARVRGTNSYEQYF.